This T cell receptor beta chain was recovered during a study of blood T cell repertoires in COVID-19. The CDR3 contains 14 residues. The V end was cut by 6 bases, the J end by 5 bases, with 14 bases between. Germline CDR1 and CDR2: SGHVS and FQNEAQ. TCRdb's table, derived via immunoSEQ multiplex PCR, lists solely in-frame clones and lacks some. Of approximately 220,000 clones in the sample, roughly four fifths were seen once. The receptor was derived from a woman in her sixties or seventies with acute or convalescent COVID-19. The rearrangement links TRBV7-8 to TRBJ1-5; tentatively, D is TRBD1 (5 bases). The sequencing input was peripheral blood. The DNA for the CDR3 is TGTGCCAGCAGTTATCCAGGGTACTATCAGCCCCAGCATTTT. This codes for CASSYPGYYQPQHF.